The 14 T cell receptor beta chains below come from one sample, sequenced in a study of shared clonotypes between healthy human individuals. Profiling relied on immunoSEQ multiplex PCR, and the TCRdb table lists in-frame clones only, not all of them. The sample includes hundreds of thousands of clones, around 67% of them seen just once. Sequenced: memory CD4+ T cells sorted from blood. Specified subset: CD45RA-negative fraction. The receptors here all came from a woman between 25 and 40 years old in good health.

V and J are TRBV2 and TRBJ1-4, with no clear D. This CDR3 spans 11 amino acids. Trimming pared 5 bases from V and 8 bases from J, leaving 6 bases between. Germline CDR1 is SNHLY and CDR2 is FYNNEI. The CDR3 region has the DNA TGTGCCAGCAGTACGGGGGAAAAACTGTTTTTT. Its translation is CASSTGEKLFF. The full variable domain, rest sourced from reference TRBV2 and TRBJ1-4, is EPEVTQTPSHQVTQMGQEVILRCVPISNHLYFYWYRQILGQKVEFLVSFYNNEISEKSEIFDDQFSVERPDGSNFTLKIRSTKLEDSAMYFCASSTGEKLFFGSGTQLSVL.

The CDR3: CASSLGRRVANEKLFF. CDR3 coding DNA: TGTGCCAGCAGCTTAGGACGGAGGGTGGCTAATGAAAAACTGTTTTTT. This chain joins TRBV11-2 and TRBJ1-4; D unclear. The CDR3 extends over 16 amino acids. Deletions cut 1 base from V and 3 bases from J, with 12 bases between. Germline lookup yields CDR1 SGHAT and CDR2 FQNNGV. Filled out from reference TRBV11-2 and TRBJ1-4, the complete variable domain reads EAGVAQSPRYKIIEKRQSVAFWCNPISGHATLYWYQQILGQGPKLLIQFQNNGVVDDSQLPKDRFSAERLKGVDSTLKIQPAKLEDSAVYLCASSLGRRVANEKLFFGSGTQLSVL.

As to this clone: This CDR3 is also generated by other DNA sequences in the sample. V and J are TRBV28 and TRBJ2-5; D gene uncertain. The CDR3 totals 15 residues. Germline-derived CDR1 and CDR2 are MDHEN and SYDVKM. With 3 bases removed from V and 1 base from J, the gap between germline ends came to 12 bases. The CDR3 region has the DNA TGTGCCAGCAGTTTGAGTGGGTTGCTCCAAGAGACCCAGTACTTC. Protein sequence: CASSLSGLLQETQYF.

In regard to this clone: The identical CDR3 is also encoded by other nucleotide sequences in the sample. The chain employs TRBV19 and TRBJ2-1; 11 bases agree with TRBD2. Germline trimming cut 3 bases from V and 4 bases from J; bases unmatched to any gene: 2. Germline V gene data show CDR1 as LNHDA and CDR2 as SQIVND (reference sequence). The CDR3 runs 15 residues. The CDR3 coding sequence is TGTGCCAGTAGTATGGGGACTAGCGGTTACAATGAGCAGTTCTTC. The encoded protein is CASSMGTSGYNEQFF.

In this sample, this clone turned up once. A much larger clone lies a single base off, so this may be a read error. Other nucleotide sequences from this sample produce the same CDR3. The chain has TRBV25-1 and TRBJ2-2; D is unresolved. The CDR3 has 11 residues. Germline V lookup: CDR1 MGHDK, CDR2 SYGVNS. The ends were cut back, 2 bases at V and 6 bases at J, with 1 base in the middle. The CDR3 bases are TGTGCCAGCAGTGAAGCCGGGGAGCTGTTTTTT. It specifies CASSEAGELFF.

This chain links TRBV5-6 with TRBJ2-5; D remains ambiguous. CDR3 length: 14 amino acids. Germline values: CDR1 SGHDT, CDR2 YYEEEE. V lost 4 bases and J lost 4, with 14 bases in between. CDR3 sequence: CASSRTGSGETQYF. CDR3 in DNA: TGTGCCAGCAGCAGGACCGGGTCGGGAGAGACCCAGTACTTC.

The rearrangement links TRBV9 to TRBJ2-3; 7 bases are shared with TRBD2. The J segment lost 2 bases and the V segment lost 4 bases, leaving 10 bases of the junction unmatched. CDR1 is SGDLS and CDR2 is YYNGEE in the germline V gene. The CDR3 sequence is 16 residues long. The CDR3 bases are TGTGCCAGCAGCTTACAAAGCGGGACTAACACAGATACGCAGTATTTT. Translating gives CASSLQSGTNTDTQYF.

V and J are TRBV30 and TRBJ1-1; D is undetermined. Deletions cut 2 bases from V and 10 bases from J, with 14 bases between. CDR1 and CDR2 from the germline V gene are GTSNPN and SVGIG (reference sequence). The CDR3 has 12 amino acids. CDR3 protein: CAWSRVSFPAFF. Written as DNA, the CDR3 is TGTGCCTGGAGTAGGGTCAGCTTCCCAGCTTTCTTT.

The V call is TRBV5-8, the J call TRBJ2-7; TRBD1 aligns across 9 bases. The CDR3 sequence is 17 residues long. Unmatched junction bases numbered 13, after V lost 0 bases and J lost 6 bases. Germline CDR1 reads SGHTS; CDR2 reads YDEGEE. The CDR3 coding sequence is TGTGCCAGCAGCTTGGATATCACGGACAGGGGAATTAGCGAGCAGTACTTC. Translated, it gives CASSLDITDRGISEQYF.

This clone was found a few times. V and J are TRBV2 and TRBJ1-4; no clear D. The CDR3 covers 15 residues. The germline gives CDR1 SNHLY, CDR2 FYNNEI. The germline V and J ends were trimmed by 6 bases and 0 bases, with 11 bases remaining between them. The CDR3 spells CASRRESATNEKLFF. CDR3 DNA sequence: TGTGCCAGCAGACGGGAATCGGCAACTAATGAAAAACTGTTTTTT.

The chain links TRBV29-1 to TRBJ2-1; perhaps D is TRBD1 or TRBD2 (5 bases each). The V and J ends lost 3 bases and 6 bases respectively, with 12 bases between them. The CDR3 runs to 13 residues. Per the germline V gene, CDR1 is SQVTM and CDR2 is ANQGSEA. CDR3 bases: TGCAGCGTTGATTTTAAAGGGACCAATGAGCAGTTCTTC. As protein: CSVDFKGTNEQFF.

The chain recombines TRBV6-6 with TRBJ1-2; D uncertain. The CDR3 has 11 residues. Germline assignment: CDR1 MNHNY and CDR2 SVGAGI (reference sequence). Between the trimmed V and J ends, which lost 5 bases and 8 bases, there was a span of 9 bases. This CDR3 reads CASSLNAGYTF. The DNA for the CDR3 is TGTGCCAGCAGTCTGAACGCCGGCTACACCTTC.

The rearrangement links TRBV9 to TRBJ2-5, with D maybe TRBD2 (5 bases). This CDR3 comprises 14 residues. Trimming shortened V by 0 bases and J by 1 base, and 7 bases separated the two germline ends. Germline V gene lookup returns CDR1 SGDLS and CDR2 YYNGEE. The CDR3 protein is CASSVAGVQETQYF. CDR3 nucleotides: TGTGCCAGCAGCGTAGCCGGGGTCCAAGAGACCCAGTACTTC.

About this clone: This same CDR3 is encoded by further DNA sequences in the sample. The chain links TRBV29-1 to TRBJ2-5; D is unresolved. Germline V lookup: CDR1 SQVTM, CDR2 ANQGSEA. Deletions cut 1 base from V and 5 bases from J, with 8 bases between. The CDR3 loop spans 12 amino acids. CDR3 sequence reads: CSVEGLGETQYF. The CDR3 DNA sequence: TGCAGCGTTGAAGGTCTTGGGGAGACCCAGTACTTC.